These 24 T cell receptor beta chains were sequenced from one sample in a study of T cell repertoires in cytomegalovirus infection. A single record per CDR3 protein comes from TCRdb applying MiXCR to the reads. The sample comprises roughly 500,000 distinct CDR3 sequences, 33% of which are singletons, and roughly 16% rests with the top ten. For these TCRs, the target antigens are not known. This sample comprised cultured PBMCs, obtained from culture after CMV antigen stimulation. These receptors all stem from a human donor in good health (CMV status not recorded). Some clones in this sample may be carry-over from other donors' samples.

V is TRBV7-3 and J is TRBJ2-6; possible D gene TRBD2, 6 bases. Deletions cut 6 bases from V and 0 bases from J, with 18 bases between. CDR3 length: 18 residues. Germline V CDR1 and CDR2: SGHTA, FQGTGA. The CDR3 is CASSLGTYGHSGANVLTF. For the CDR3, the DNA is TGTGCCAGCAGTCTCGGGACTTATGGACACTCTGGGGCCAACGTCCTGACTTTC.

This clonotype showed up just a few times. The chain recombines TRBV11-2 with TRBJ2-1; no firm D call. This CDR3 has 15 residues. Germline V CDR1 and CDR2: SGHAT, FQNNGV. The V end was cut by 5 bases, the J end by 6 bases, with 17 bases between. CDR3 loop: CASSRITILANEQFF. CDR3 nucleotide sequence: TGTGCCAGCAGCCGTATTACGATCCTCGCCAATGAGCAGTTCTTC.

The table lists this clonotype with a few counts. The chain uses TRBV7-2 and TRBJ2-5; D is possibly TRBD2 (5 bases). Germline CDR1 and CDR2: SGHTA and FQGNSA. This CDR3 spans 14 amino acids. V was cut by 0 bases and J by 5 bases, with 10 bases left in between. This CDR3 is CASSLASVGETQYF. DNA for the CDR3: TGTGCCAGCAGCTTAGCTAGCGTCGGGGAGACCCAGTACTTC.

V gene TRBV14 combines with J gene TRBJ2-7; TRBD1 agrees at 8 bases. The ends lost 4 bases at V and 3 bases at J; junction bases unmatched: 5. CDR1 is SGHDN and CDR2 is FVKESK in the germline V gene. The CDR3 contains 14 residues. Here the CDR3 reads CASSRRQGFYEQYF. In nucleotides, the CDR3 is TGTGCCAGCAGCCGACGACAGGGGTTCTACGAGCAGTACTTC.

The chain uses TRBV7-2 and TRBJ2-6; 9 bases are a match to TRBD1. The V gene's germline CDR1 is SGHTA and CDR2 FQGNSA. Trimming took 6 bases from V and 5 from J; bases not matched to a gene: 5. This CDR3 spans 15 amino acids. CDR3 DNA: TGTGCCAGCAGACAGGGGGCGACTTGGGCCAACGTCCTGACTTTC. Encoded protein: CASRQGATWANVLTF.

The table lists this clonotype with a count of one. Germline is not matched at one junction end, which may reflect a read error. The chain couples TRBV12-3 or TRBV12-4 to TRBJ2-2; perhaps TRBD2 as D (5 bases). The CDR3 spans 12 residues. The DNA of the CDR3 is TGTGCCAGCATGAGGTCCACCGGGGTGCTGTTTTTT. It is translated as CASMRSTGVLFF.

This clonotype was detected a few times. The chain employs TRBV7-2 and TRBJ2-3; D gene ambiguous. Germline V gene sequence: CDR1 SGHTA, CDR2 FQGNSA. The length of the CDR3 is 13 residues. Trimming pared 5 bases from V and 4 bases from J, leaving 10 bases between. In DNA, the CDR3 is TGTGCCAGCAGCCCGCAGAGCCCAGATACGCAGTATTTT. This encodes CASSPQSPDTQYF. The full variable domain, its missing parts supplied by reference TRBV7-2 and TRBJ2-3, is GAGVSQSPSNKVTEKGKDVELRCDPISGHTALYWYRQSLGQGLEFLIYFQGNSAPDKSGLPSDRFSAERTGGSVSTLTIQRTQQEDSAVYLCASSPQSPDTQYFGPGTRLTVL.

The chain has TRBV6-5 and TRBJ2-7; D perhaps matches TRBD1 (6 bases). CDR1 and CDR2 from the germline V gene are MNHEY and SVGAGI. The CDR3 runs to 12 residues. V was pared by 5 bases and J by 4 bases, with 9 bases between. The CDR3 loop is CASSADRYEQYV. In DNA form, the CDR3 reads TGTGCCAGCAGTGCAGACAGGTACGAGCAGTACGTC.

The V and J genes are TRBV7-9 and TRBJ1-1; 10 bases align to TRBD1. Losses at the gene ends were 2 bases for V and 6 bases for J; bases not matched to a gene: 6. The CDR3 consists of 15 residues. The germline V gene encodes CDR1 SEHNR and CDR2 FQNEAQ (reference sequence). The CDR3 DNA follows: TGTGCCAGCAGCTTACGACAGGGGGCTGGCGCTGAAGCTTTCTTT. Its protein is CASSLRQGAGAEAFF.

This chain uses TRBV11-2 with TRBJ2-1; the D is unclear. Deletions cut 0 bases from V and 10 bases from J, with 10 bases between. The germline gives CDR1 SGHAT, CDR2 FQNNGV. The CDR3 extends over 13 amino acids. Written as DNA, the CDR3 is TGTGCCAGCAGCTTAGACAGCCCCCAAGAGCAGTTCTTC. Its protein product is CASSLDSPQEQFF.

This sequence joins TRBV28 and TRBJ2-7; TRBD2 matches 8 bases. The V gene end was trimmed by 7 bases and the J gene end by 4 bases; junction bases not matched to a gene: 9. This CDR3 has 14 amino acids. Germline-derived CDR1 and CDR2 are MDHEN and SYDVKM. The CDR3 sequence: CASTAGLASYEQYF. The DNA of the CDR3 is TGTGCCAGCACCGCCGGACTAGCCTCATACGAGCAGTACTTC.

The J gene is TRBJ2-7, the V gene TRBV2; 13 positions agree with TRBD2. The CDR3 runs 16 residues. CDR1 is SNHLY, CDR2 FYNNEI, per germline. V lost 3 bases to trimming and J lost 7 bases; unmatched junction nucleotides: 9. CDR3 in DNA: TGTGCCAGCAGTGATTCAGGACTAGCGGGAGTTAAGGAGCAGTACTTC. Translation gives CASSDSGLAGVKEQYF.

The chain employs TRBV7-8 and TRBJ2-3, with D possibly called TRBD1 or TRBD2 (6 bases each). CDR3 length equals 14 residues. Trimming took 5 bases from V and 9 from J, leaving 18 bases between them. In germline, CDR1 is SGHVS, CDR2 FQNEAQ. The CDR3 region is CASSEGGGPGTQYF. The CDR3, as DNA: TGTGCCAGCAGCGAAGGGGGAGGTCCTGGCACGCAGTATTTT.

There are a few counts of this clonotype. CDR3 coding DNA: TGTGCCACCAGTAACAGAACCAGCACAGATACGCAGTATTTT. Protein sequence: CATSNRTSTDTQYF. This rearrangement joins TRBV24-1 to TRBJ2-3; the D is unclear. V gave up 6 bases and J gave up 0 bases, with 9 bases separating them. CDR3 length: 14 residues. Per germline, CDR1 KGHDR and CDR2 SFDVKD.

Here the CDR3 DNA reads TGTGCCAGCAGCCTAAGAGTAAATGGGGAGCAGTACGTC. Translating it yields CASSLRVNGEQYV. The gene calls are TRBV11-2 and TRBJ2-7, with D unresolved. V shed 5 bases and J shed 7 bases, with 15 bases lying between them. The CDR3 totals 13 residues. The V gene's germline CDR1 is SGHAT and CDR2 FQNNGV.

The chain is built from TRBV12-3 or TRBV12-4 and TRBJ1-1; possibly TRBD1 for D (5 bases). The CDR3 contains 12 residues. Trimming took 5 bases from V and 8 from J, leaving 12 bases between them. The CDR3 protein is CASSPGDPEAFF. The DNA for the CDR3 is TGTGCCAGCAGTCCGGGGGATCCCGAAGCTTTCTTT.

This clonotype appeared a few times. The chain uses TRBV7-9 and TRBJ2-5; D ambiguous. This CDR3 is built from 14 residues. The germline V gene has CDR1 SEHNR and CDR2 FQNEAQ (reference sequence). Trimming shortened V by 5 bases and J by 1 base, and 11 bases separated the two germline ends. The CDR3: CASSPDPTQETQYF. The CDR3 DNA reads TGTGCCAGCAGCCCGGACCCAACCCAAGAGACCCAGTACTTC.

The V and J genes are TRBV11-3 and TRBJ2-1; TRBD1 matches at 7 bases. The length of the CDR3 is 14 residues. After removal of 5 bases from V and 4 bases from J, the junction contained 5 bases not matched to a gene. CDR1 and CDR2 (germline): SGHNT, YENEEA. The CDR3 nucleotides read TGTGCCAGCAGCGGTAACAGGGGATACAATGAGCAGTTCTTC. Translated: CASSGNRGYNEQFF.

The V call is TRBV2, the J call TRBJ2-1; TRBD2 matches at 9 bases. The V gene end was trimmed by 6 bases and the J gene end by 15 bases; junction bases not matched to a gene: 6. Germline lookup yields CDR1 SNHLY and CDR2 FYNNEI. The CDR3 sequence is 11 residues long. The CDR3: CASRVAGVPFF. CDR3 bases: TGTGCCAGCAGGGTAGCGGGAGTCCCGTTCTTC.

This clonotype has ten or more counts. The chain joins TRBV12-3 or TRBV12-4 to TRBJ1-5; a possible D gene is TRBD1 (6 bases). The CDR3 has 14 amino acids. The V end was cut by 6 bases, the J end by 4 bases, with 13 bases between. The CDR3 DNA reads TGTGCCAGCAGCTCCACAGGGTCTAATCAGCCCCAGCATTTT. It codes for CASSSTGSNQPQHF.

J is TRBJ2-1 and V is TRBV6-2 or TRBV6-3, with 8 bases fitting TRBD2. V trimming: 5 bases; J trimming: 0 bases; junction bases outside the gene matches: 6. This CDR3 has 16 residues. Germline CDR1 is MNHEY and CDR2 is SVGEGT. Written as DNA, the CDR3 is TGTGCCAGCAGTGCTGGGAGCGGGAGCTCCTACAATGAGCAGTTCTTC. Translating it yields CASSAGSGSSYNEQFF.

This chain links TRBV19 with TRBJ1-2; D not certain. Between the trimmed V and J ends, which lost 5 bases and 6 bases, there was a span of 13 bases. CDR1 and CDR2 (germline): LNHDA, SQIVND (reference sequence). CDR3 length: 13 amino acids. This CDR3 is CASSYGTDHGYTF. The CDR3 region has the DNA TGTGCCAGTAGTTATGGTACAGACCATGGCTACACCTTC.

The chain employs TRBV24-1 and TRBJ2-3; 7 positions match TRBD2. Germline trimming cut 3 bases from V and 4 bases from J; bases unmatched to any gene: 9. This CDR3 has 16 amino acids. Germline V gives CDR1 KGHDR, CDR2 SFDVKD. CDR3 DNA sequence: TGTGCCACCAGTGATCGGGCGGGAGCGAACGCAGATACGCAGTATTTT. Its translation: CATSDRAGANADTQYF.

The chain is built from TRBV6-1 and TRBJ1-5; a weak D match, TRBD1 (6 bases). The germline gives CDR1 MNHNS, CDR2 SASEGT. The CDR3 loop spans 15 amino acids. The ends were cut back, 2 bases at V and 5 bases at J, with 13 bases in the middle. In DNA form, the CDR3 reads TGTGCCAGCAGTGAAAGGGGGGAGGCAGATCAGCCCCAGCATTTT. Translation: CASSERGEADQPQHF.